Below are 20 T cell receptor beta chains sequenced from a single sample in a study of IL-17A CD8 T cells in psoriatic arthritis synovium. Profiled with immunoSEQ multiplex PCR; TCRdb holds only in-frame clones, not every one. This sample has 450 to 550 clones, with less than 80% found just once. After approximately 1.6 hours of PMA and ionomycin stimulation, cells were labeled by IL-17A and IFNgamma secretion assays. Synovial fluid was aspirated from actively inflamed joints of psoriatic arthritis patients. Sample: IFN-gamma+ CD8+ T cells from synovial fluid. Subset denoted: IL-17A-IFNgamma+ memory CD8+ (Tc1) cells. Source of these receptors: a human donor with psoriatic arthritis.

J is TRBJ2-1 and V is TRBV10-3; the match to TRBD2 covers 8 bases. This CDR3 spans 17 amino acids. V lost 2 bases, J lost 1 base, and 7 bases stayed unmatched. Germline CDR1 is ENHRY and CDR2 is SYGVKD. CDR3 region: CAISEEGAGASYNEQFF. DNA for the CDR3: TGTGCCATCAGTGAGGAGGGAGCGGGAGCTTCCTACAATGAGCAGTTCTTC.

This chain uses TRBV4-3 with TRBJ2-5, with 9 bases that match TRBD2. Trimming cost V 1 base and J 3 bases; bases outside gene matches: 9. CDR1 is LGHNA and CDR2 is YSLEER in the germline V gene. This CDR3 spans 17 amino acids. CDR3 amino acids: CASSQGIAGGPEETQYF. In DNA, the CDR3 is TGCGCCAGCAGCCAAGGAATCGCGGGGGGGCCGGAAGAGACCCAGTACTTC.

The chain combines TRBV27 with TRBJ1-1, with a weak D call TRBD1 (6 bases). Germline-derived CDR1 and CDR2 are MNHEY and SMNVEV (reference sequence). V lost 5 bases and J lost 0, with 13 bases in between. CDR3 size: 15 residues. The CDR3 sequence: CASSPQDSLNTEAFF. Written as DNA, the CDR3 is TGTGCCAGCAGTCCCCAGGACAGTCTGAACACTGAAGCTTTCTTT.

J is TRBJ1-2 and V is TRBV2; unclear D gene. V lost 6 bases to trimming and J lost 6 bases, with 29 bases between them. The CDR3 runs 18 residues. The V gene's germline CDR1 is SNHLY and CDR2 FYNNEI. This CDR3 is CASRLEPPGTEHLNGYTF. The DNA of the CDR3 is TGTGCCAGCAGATTGGAGCCCCCGGGCACAGAACACTTGAATGGCTACACCTTC.

CDR3 DNA: TGTGCCAGCAGCGTAGGAGGGGGAAAACTGTTTTTT. It translates to CASSVGGGKLFF. The V call is TRBV9, the J call TRBJ1-4; tentative D call: TRBD1 (6 bases). V lost 0 bases and J 10 bases, leaving 7 bases between the germline ends. The CDR3 sequence is 12 residues long. Germline V CDR1 and CDR2: SGDLS, YYNGEE.

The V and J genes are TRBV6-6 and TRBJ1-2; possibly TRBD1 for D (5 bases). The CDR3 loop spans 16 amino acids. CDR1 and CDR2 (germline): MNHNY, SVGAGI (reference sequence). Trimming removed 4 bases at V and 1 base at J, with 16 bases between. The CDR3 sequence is CASSSNRRGDNYGYTF. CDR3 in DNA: TGTGCCAGCAGTTCCAACCGACGGGGGGATAACTATGGCTACACCTTC.

CDR3 nucleotide sequence: TGCAGTGCTGGGACACCGCAGTACTTC. Translating gives CSAGTPQYF. The chain uses TRBV20-1 and TRBJ2-7, with a tentative D call TRBD1 (6 bases). The CDR3 contains 9 residues. The V end lost 5 bases, the J end lost 9 bases, and 8 bases lay between the germline ends. Germline V gives CDR1 DFQATT, CDR2 SNEGSKA (reference sequence).

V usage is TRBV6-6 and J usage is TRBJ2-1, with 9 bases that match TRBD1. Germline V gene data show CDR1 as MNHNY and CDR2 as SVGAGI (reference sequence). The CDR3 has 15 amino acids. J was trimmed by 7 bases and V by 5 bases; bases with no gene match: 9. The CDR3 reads CASSPGTGLANEQFF. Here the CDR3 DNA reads TGTGCCAGCAGTCCCGGGACAGGGTTAGCAAATGAGCAGTTCTTC.

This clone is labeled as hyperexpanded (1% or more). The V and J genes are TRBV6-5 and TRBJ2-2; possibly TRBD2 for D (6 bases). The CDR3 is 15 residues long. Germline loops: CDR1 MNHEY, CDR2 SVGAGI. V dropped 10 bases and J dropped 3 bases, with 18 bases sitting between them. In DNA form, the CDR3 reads TGTGCCACCTACGATAGCGGCTATTACACCGGGGAGCTGTTTTTT. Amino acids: CATYDSGYYTGELFF.

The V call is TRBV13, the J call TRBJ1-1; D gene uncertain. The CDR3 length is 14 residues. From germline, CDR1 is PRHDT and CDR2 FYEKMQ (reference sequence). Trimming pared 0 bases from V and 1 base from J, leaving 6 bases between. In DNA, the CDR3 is TGTGCCAGCAGCTTAGGCCTGGCGAACACTGAAGCTTTCTTT. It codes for CASSLGLANTEAFF.

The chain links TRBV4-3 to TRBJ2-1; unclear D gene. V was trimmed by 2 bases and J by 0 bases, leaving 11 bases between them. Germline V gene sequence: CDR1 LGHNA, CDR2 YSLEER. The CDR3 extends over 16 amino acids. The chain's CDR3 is CASSQIAGSSYNEQFF. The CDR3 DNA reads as TGCGCCAGCAGCCAAATCGCCGGTAGCTCCTACAATGAGCAGTTCTTC.

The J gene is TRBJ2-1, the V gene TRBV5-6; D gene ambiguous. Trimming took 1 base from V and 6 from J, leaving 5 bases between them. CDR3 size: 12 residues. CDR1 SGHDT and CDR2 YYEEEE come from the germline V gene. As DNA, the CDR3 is TGTGCCAGCAGCTTGTGGGTCAATGAGCAGTTCTTC. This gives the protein CASSLWVNEQFF.

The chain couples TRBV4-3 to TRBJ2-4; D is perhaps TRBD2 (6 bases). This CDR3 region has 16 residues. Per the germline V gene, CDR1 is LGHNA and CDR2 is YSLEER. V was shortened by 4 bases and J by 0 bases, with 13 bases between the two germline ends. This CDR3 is CASSPSAGLAKNIQYF. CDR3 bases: TGCGCCAGCAGCCCCTCGGCGGGGCTAGCCAAAAACATTCAGTACTTC.

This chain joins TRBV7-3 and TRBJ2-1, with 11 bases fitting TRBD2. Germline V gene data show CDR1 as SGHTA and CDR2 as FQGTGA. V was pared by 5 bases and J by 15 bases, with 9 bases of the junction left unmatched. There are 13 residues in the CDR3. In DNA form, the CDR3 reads TGTGCCAGCAGCATTAGCGGGGGGGTAGCAAGGTTCTTC. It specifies CASSISGGVARFF.

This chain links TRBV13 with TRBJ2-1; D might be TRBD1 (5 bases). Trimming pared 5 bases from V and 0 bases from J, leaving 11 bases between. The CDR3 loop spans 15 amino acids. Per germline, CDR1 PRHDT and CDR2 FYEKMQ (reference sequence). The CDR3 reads CASSPRARSYNEQFF. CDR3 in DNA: TGTGCCAGCAGCCCCAGGGCGCGCTCCTACAATGAGCAGTTCTTC.

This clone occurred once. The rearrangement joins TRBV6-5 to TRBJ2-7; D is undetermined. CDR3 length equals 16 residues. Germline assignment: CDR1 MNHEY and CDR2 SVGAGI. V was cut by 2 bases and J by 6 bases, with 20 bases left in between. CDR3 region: CASSYAADLSRFEQYF. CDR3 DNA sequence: TGTGCCAGCAGTTACGCCGCCGACCTCTCCAGATTCGAGCAGTACTTC.

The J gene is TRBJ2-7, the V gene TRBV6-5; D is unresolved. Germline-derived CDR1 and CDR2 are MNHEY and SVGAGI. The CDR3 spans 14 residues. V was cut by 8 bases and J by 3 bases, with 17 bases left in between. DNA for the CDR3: TGTGCCAGCCGAAACTCGCGATTGCTCTACGAGCAGTACTTC. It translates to CASRNSRLLYEQYF.

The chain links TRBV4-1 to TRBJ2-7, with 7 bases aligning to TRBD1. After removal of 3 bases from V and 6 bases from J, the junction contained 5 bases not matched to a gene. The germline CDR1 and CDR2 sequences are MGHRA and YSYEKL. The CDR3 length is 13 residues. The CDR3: CASSHGTEGEQYF. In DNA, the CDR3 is TGCGCCAGCAGCCACGGGACAGAAGGCGAGCAGTACTTC.

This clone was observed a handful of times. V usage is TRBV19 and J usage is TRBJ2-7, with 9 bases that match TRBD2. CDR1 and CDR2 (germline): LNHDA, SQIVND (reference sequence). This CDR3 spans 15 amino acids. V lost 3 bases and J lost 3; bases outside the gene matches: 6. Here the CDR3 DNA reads TGTGCCAGTAGTATCGTGGCTAGCGGGAACTACGAGCAGTACTTC. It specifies CASSIVASGNYEQYF.

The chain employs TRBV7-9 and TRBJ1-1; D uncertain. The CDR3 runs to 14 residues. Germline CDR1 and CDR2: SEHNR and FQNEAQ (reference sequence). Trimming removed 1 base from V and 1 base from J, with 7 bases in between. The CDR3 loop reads CASSLVAENTEAFF. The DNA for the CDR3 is TGTGCCAGCAGCTTAGTGGCGGAGAACACTGAAGCTTTCTTT.